These 11 T cell receptor beta chains originate from one sample sequenced in a study of radiotherapy plus CTLA-4 blockade in lung cancer. The method was immunoSEQ multiplex PCR; TCRdb's version includes in-frame clones alone and lacks a portion of them. Altogether 90,000 to 100,000 clones are present, approximately 82% being singletons, with the ten largest covering roughly a quarter. Sequencing used peripheral blood, obtained from a patient treated with radiotherapy plus ipilimumab. These receptors originate from a human donor with non-small cell lung cancer that progressed on radiotherapy plus ipilimumab.

The chain joins TRBV6-1 to TRBJ1-2; weak D call: TRBD1 (6 bases). With 4 bases removed from V and 4 bases from J, the gap between germline ends came to 10 bases. CDR1 is MNHNS, CDR2 SASEGT, per germline. The CDR3 sequence is 13 residues long. The CDR3 DNA is TGTGCCAGCAGTGGAACGACAGGCTATGGCTACACCTTC. It is translated as CASSGTTGYGYTF.

The chain joins TRBV5-1 to TRBJ2-3; TRBD2 matches 13 bases. CDR3 length: 15 residues. J lost 2 bases, V lost 7 bases, and 4 bases had no gene match. The germline V gene encodes CDR1 SGHRS and CDR2 YFSETQ. In nucleotides, the CDR3 is TGCGCCAGCGGGACTAGCGGGACCTACACAGATACGCAGTATTTT. Translating gives CASGTSGTYTDTQYF.

This clone was picked up a small number of times. The J gene is TRBJ1-2, the V gene TRBV20-1; D gene uncertain. There are 11 residues in the CDR3. Germline V gene data show CDR1 as DFQATT and CDR2 as SNEGSKA (reference sequence). Trimming cost V 7 bases and J 4 bases, with 10 bases left between them. CDR3 DNA: TGCAGTGGGGCAGATTCCTATGGCTACACCTTC. Encoded protein: CSGADSYGYTF.

CDR3 sequence: CACFQSTSGNTIYF. In DNA, the CDR3 is TGTGCCTGTTTTCAGTCTACCTCTGGAAACACCATATATTTT. The chain combines TRBV30 with TRBJ1-3, with D unresolved. CDR1 and CDR2 from the germline V gene are GTSNPN and SVGIG (reference sequence). Trimming left V 6 bases short and J 0 bases short, with 12 bases between. The CDR3 covers 14 residues.

The gene calls are TRBV23-1 and TRBJ2-5; 7 nucleotides agree with TRBD1. TRBV23-1 is an ORF for which the function is uncertain. V lost 3 bases and J lost 4; bases outside the gene matches: 8. The CDR3 has 15 amino acids. CDR3: CASSHQDRHGETQYF. In DNA form, the CDR3 reads TGCGCCAGCAGTCATCAGGACAGGCACGGAGAGACCCAGTACTTC.

The CDR3 loop is CASSYSRELNYGYTF. In DNA form, the CDR3 reads TGTGCCAGCAGTTACTCCCGGGAGCTGAACTATGGCTACACCTTC. This chain uses TRBV6-6 with TRBJ1-2; D uncertain. The CDR3 is made up of 15 amino acids. Germline loops: CDR1 MNHNY, CDR2 SVGAGI (reference sequence). V lost 0 bases to trimming and J lost 2 bases, with 10 bases between them.

The chain links TRBV6-6 to TRBJ1-3, with a possible D match to TRBD1 (6 bases). Looked up from germline, CDR1 is MNHNY and CDR2 is SVGAGI (reference sequence). Trimming pared 5 bases from V and 4 bases from J, leaving 9 bases between. The CDR3 consists of 13 residues. The CDR3 coding sequence is TGTGCCAGCAGTGGGGGGGCCGGAAACACCATATATTTT. This translates into CASSGGAGNTIYF.

The rearrangement joins TRBV5-1 to TRBJ1-2; D possibly corresponds to TRBD1 (6 bases). Trimming removed 4 bases from V and 8 bases from J, with 15 bases in between. Germline CDR1 is SGHRS and CDR2 is YFSETQ. There are 13 residues in the CDR3. The CDR3 loop is CASSQDRIGGYTF. For the CDR3, the DNA is TGCGCCAGCAGCCAAGACAGGATAGGGGGCTACACCTTC.

This chain joins TRBV5-4 and TRBJ2-4; D is unresolved. Trimming left V 0 bases short and J 3 bases short, with 19 bases between. CDR3 size: 18 residues. Looked up from germline, CDR1 is SGHNT and CDR2 is YYREEE (reference sequence). This CDR3 is CASSLDPPRLTGKNIQYF. CDR3 nucleotides: TGTGCCAGCAGCTTGGACCCTCCACGTCTCACCGGCAAAAACATTCAGTACTTC. The variable domain in full, completed from reference TRBV5-4 and TRBJ2-4, reads ETGVTQSPTHLIKTRGQQVTLRCSSQSGHNTVSWYQQALGQGPQFIFQYYREEENGRGNFPPRFSGLQFPNYSSELNVNALELDDSALYLCASSLDPPRLTGKNIQYFGAGTRLSVL.

This clone was seen a handful of times. The chain is built from TRBV27 and TRBJ2-2, with TRBD2 matching 11 bases. Trimming at V came to 6 bases and at J to 4 bases, leaving 7 bases not matched to a gene. In germline, CDR1 is MNHEY, CDR2 SMNVEV (reference sequence). This CDR3 is built from 16 residues. DNA of the CDR3: TGTGCCAGCAGCTACCTCGGGACTAGCGGCACCGGGGAGCTGTTTTTT. It codes for CASSYLGTSGTGELFF.

The V call is TRBV15, the J call TRBJ1-2; D not certain. CDR1 and CDR2 (germline): LNHNV, YYDKDF (reference sequence). CDR3 length: 15 residues. Trimming took 5 bases from V and 6 from J, leaving 19 bases between them. CDR3 sequence (DNA): TGTGCCACCAGCTACCAATCGGGAGGGAAAGATGGCTACACCTTC. This encodes CATSYQSGGKDGYTF.